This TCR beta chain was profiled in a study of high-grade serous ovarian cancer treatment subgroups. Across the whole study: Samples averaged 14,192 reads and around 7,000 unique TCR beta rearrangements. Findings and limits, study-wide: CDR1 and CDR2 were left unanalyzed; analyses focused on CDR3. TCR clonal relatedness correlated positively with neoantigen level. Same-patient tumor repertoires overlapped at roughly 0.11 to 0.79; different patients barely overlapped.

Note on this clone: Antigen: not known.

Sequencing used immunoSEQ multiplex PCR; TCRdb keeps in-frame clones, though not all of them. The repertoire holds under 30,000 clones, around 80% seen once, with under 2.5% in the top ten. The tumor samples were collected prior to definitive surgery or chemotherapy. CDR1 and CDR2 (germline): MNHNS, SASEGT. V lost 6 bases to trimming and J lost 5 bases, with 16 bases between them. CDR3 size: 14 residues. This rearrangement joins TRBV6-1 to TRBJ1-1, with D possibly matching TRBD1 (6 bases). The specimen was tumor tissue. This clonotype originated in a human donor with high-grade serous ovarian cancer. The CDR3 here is CASSTPGQRTEAFF. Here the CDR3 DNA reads TGTGCCAGCAGCACCCCGGGACAAAGGACTGAAGCTTTCTTT.